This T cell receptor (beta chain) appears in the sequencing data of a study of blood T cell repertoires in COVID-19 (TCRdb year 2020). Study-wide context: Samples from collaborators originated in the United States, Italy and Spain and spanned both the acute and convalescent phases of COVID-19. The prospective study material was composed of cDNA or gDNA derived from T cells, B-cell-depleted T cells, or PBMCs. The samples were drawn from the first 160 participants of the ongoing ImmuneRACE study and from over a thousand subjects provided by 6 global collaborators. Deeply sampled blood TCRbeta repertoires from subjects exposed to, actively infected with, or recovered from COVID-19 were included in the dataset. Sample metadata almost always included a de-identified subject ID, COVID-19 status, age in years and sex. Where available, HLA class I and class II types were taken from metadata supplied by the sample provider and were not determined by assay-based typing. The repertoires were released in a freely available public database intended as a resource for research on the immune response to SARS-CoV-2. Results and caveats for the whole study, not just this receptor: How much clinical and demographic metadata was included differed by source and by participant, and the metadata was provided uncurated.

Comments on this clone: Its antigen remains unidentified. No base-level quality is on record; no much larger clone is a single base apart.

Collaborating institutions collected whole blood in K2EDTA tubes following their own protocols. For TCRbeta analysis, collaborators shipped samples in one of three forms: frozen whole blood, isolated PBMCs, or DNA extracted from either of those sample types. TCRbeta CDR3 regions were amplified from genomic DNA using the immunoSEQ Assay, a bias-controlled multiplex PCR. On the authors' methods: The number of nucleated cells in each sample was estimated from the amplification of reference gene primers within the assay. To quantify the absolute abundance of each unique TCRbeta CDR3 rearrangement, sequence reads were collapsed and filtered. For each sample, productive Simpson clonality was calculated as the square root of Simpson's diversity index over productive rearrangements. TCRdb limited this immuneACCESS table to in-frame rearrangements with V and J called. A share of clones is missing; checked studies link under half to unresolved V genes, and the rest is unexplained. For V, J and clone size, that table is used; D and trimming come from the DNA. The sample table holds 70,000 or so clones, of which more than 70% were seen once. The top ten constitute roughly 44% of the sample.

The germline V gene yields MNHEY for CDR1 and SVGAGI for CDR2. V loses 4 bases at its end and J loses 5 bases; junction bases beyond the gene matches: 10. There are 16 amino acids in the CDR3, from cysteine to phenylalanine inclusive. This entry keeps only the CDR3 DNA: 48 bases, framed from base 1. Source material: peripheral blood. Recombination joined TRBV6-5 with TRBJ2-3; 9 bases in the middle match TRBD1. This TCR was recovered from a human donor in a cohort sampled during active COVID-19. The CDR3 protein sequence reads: CASSSGTGPFQDTQYF. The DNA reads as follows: TGTGCCAGCAGTTCCGGGACAGGGCCTTTTCAAGATACGCAGTATTTT.